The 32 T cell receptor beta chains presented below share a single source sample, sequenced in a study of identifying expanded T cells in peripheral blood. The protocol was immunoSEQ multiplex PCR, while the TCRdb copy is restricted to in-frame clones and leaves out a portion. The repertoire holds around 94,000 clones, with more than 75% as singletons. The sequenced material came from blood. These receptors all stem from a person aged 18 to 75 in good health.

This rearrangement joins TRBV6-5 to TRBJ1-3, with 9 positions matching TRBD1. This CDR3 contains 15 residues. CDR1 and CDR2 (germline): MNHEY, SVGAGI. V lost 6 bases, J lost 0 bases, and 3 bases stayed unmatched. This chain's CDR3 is CASSSQGASGNTIYF. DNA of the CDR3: TGTGCCAGCAGCTCACAGGGGGCCTCTGGAAACACCATATATTTT.

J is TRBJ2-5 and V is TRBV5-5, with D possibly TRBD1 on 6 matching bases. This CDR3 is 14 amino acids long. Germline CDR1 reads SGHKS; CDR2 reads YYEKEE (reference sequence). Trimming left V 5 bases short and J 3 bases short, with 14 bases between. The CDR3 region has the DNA TGTGCCAGCAGTTCCGGACAGCTAAAAGAGACCCAGTACTTC. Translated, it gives CASSSGQLKETQYF.

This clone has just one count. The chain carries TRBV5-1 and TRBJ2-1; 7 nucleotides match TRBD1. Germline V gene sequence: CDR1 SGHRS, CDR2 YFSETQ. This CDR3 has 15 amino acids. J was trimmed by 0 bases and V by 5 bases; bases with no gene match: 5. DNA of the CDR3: TGCGCCAGCAGACACAGGGGCCCCTCCTACAATGAGCAGTTCTTC. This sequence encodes CASRHRGPSYNEQFF.

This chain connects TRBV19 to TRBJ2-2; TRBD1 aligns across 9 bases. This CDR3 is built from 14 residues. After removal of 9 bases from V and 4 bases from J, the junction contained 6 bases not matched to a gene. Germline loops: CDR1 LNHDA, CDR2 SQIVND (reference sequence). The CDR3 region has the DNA TGTGCCAGCCGGGACAGGGATCGCACCGGGGAGCTGTTTTTT. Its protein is CASRDRDRTGELFF.

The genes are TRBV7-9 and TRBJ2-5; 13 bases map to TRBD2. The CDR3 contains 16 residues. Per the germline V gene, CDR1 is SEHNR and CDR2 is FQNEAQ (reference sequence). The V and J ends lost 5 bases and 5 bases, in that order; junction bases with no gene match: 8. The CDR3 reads CASSRTSGGLGETQYF. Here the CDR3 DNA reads TGTGCCAGCAGCAGGACTAGCGGGGGCCTGGGGGAGACCCAGTACTTC.

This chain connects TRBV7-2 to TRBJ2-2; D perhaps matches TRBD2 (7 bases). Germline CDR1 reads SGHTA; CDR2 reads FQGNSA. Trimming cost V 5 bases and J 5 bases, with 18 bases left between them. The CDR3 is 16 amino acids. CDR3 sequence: CASSALGGPGTGELFF. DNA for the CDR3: TGTGCCAGCAGCGCCCTGGGGGGGCCGGGGACCGGGGAGCTGTTTTTT.

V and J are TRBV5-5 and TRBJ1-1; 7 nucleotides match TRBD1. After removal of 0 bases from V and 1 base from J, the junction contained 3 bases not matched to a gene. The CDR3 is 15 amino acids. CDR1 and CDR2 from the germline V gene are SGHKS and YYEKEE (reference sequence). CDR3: CASSLGHRGNTEAFF. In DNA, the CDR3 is TGTGCCAGCAGCTTGGGGCACAGGGGGAACACTGAAGCTTTCTTT.

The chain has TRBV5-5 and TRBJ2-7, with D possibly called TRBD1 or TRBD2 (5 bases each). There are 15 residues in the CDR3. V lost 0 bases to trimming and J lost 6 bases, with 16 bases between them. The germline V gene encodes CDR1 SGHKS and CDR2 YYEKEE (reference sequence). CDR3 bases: TGTGCCAGCAGCTTGGGGCTACGGGGACGGATCGAGCAGTACTTC. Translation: CASSLGLRGRIEQYF.

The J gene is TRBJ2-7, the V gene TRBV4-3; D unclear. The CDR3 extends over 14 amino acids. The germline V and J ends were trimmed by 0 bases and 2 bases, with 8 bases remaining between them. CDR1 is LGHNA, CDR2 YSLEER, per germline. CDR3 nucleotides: TGCGCCAGCAGCCAAGAGGGAAAAACCTACGAGCAGTACTTC. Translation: CASSQEGKTYEQYF.

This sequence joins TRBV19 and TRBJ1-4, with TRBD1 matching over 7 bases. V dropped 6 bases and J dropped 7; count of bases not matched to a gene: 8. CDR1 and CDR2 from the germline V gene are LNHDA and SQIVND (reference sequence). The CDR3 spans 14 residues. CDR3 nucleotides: TGTGCCAGTAGGCTGACAGGGCAGGGTGAAAAACTGTTTTTT. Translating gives CASRLTGQGEKLFF.

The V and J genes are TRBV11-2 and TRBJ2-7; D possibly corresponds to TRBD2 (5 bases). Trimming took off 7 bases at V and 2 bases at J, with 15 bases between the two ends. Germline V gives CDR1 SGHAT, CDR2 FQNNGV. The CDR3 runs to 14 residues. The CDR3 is CASTPSAVTYEQYF. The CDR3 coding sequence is TGTGCCAGCACCCCCTCAGCGGTCACCTACGAGCAGTACTTC.

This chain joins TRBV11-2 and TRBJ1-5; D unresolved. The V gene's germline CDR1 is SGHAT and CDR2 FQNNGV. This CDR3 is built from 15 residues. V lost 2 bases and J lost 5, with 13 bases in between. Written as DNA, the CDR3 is TGTGCCAGCAGCTTAAGTAGACTCCGAGATCAGCCCCAGCATTTT. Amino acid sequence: CASSLSRLRDQPQHF.

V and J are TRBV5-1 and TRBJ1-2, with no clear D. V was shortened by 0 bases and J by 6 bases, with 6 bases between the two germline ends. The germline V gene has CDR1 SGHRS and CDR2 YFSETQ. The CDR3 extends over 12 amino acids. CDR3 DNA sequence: TGCGCCAGCAGCTTGGGGGAGGATGGCTACACCTTC. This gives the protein CASSLGEDGYTF.

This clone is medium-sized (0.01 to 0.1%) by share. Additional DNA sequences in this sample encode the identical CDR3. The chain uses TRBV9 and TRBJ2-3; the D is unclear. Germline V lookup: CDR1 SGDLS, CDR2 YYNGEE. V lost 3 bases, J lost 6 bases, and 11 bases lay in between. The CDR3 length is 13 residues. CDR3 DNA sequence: TGTGCCAGCAGCGCAGCCGTCCCGGATACGCAGTATTTT. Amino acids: CASSAAVPDTQYF.

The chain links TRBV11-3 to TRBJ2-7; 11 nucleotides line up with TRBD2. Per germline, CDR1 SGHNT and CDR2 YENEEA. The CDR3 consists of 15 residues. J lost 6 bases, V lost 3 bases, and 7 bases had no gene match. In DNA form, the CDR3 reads TGTGCCAGCAGCTTGTCCGGACTAGCGGGCCCCGAGCAGTACTTC. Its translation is CASSLSGLAGPEQYF.

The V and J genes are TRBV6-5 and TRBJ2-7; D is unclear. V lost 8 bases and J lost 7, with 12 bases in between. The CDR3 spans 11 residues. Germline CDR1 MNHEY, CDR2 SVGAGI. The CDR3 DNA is TGTGCCAGCCGCCAGCTCTGGGAGCAGTACTTC. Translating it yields CASRQLWEQYF.

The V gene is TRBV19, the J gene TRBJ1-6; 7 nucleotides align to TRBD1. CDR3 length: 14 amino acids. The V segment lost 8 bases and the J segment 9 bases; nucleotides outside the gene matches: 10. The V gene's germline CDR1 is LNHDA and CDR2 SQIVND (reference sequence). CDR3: CASSQTGLGSPLHF. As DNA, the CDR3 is TGTGCCAGTTCGCAGACAGGGTTGGGTTCACCCCTCCACTTT.

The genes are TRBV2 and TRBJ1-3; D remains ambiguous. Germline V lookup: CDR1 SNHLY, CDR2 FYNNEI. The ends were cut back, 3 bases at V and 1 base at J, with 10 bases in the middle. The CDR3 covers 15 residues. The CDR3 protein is CASSESGRSGNTIYF. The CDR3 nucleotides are TGTGCCAGCAGTGAGTCGGGGAGGTCTGGAAACACCATATATTTT.

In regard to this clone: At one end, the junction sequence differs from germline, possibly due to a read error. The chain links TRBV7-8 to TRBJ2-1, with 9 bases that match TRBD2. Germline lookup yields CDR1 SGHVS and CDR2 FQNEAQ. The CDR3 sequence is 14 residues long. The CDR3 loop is CASSLAGGGGAYVF. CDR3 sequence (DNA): TGTGCCAGCAGCTTAGCTGGGGGCGGGGGGGCCTATGTCTTC.

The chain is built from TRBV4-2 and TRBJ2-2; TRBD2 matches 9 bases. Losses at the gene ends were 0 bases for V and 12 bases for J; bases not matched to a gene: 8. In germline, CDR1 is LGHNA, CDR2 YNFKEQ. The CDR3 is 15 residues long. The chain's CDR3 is CASSQEWRGGRKLFF. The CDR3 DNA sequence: TGTGCCAGCAGCCAAGAATGGCGGGGGGGCCGAAAGCTGTTTTTT.

CDR3 amino acids: CASSRTRLPSGYTF. In nucleotides, the CDR3 is TGTGCCAGCAGCCGAACCCGCCTACCGAGTGGCTACACCTTC. The chain carries TRBV7-2 and TRBJ1-2; no clear D. Germline loops: CDR1 SGHTA, CDR2 FQGNSA. The CDR3 is 14 amino acids. V dropped 5 bases and J dropped 7 bases, with 17 bases sitting between them.

Here the CDR3 reads CASSRDRDSPLHF. The CDR3 nucleotides are TGTGCCAGCAGCAGGGACAGGGACTCACCCCTCCACTTT. The chain has TRBV5-5 and TRBJ1-6, with TRBD1 matching 9 bases. Germline assignment: CDR1 SGHKS and CDR2 YYEKEE (reference sequence). The CDR3 runs to 13 residues. Losses at the gene ends were 4 bases for V and 10 bases for J; bases not matched to a gene: 3.

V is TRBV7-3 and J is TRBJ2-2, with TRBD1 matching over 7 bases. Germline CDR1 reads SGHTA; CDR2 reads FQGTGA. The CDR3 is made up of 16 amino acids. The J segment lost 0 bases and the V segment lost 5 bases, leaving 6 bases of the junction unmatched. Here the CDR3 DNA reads TGTGCCAGCAGCCCGCGGACAGGAGCGAACACCGGGGAGCTGTTTTTT. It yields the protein CASSPRTGANTGELFF.

The DNA of the CDR3 is TGTGCCAGCAGAATCAATGAGCAGTTCTTC. As protein: CASRINEQFF. The rearrangement joins TRBV2 to TRBJ2-1; no clear D. The CDR3 runs to 10 residues. Germline-derived CDR1 and CDR2 are SNHLY and FYNNEI. Trimming cost V 6 bases and J 6 bases, with 3 bases left between them.

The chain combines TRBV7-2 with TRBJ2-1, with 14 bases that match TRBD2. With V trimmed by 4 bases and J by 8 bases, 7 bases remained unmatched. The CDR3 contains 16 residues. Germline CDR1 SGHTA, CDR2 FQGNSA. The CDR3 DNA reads TGTGCCAGCAGCTCAAGGGGGACTAGCGGGGGCCATGAGCAGTTCTTC. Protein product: CASSSRGTSGGHEQFF.

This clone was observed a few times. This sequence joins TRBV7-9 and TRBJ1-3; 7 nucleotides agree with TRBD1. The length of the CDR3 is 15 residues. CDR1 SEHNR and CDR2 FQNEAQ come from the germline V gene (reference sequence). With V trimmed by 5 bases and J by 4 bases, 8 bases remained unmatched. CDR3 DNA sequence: TGTGCCAGCAGCCCTAAGGACAGGTTAGGAAACACCATATATTTT. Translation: CASSPKDRLGNTIYF.

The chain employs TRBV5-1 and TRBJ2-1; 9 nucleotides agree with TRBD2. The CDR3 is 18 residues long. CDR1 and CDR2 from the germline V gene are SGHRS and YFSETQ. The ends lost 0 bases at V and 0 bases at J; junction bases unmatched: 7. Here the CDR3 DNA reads TGCGCCAGCAGCTTGGCCCCTAGCGGGGTGAGCTCCTACAATGAGCAGTTCTTC. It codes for CASSLAPSGVSSYNEQFF.

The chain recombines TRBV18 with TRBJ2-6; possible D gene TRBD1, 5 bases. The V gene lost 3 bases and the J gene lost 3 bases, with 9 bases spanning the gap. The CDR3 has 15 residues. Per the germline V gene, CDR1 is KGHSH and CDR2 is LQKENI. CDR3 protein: CASSPFQGGANVLTF. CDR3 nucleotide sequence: TGTGCCAGCTCACCCTTCCAGGGTGGGGCCAACGTCCTGACTTTC.

The CDR3 coding sequence is TGTGCCAGCAGCTTTTACGGGGAGGAGCAGTACTTC. Translating it yields CASSFYGEEQYF. V usage is TRBV7-9 and J usage is TRBJ2-7, with D perhaps matching TRBD2 (5 bases). In germline, CDR1 is SEHNR, CDR2 FQNEAQ (reference sequence). The V end lost 3 bases, the J end lost 7 bases, and 10 bases lay between the germline ends. This CDR3 has 12 residues.

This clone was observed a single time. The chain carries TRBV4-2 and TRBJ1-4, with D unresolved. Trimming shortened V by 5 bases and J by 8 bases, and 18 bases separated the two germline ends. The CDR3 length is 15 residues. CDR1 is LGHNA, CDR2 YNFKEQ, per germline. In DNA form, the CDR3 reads TGTGCCAGCAGCGAACTGAAGGACGGACTCGAAAAACTGTTTTTT. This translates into CASSELKDGLEKLFF.

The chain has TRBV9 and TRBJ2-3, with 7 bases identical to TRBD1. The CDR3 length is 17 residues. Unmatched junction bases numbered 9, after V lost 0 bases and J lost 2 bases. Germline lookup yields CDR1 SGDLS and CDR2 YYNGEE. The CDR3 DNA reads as TGTGCCAGCAGCGTAGAAGCCGGGACAGAGTTCACAGATACGCAGTATTTT. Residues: CASSVEAGTEFTDTQYF.

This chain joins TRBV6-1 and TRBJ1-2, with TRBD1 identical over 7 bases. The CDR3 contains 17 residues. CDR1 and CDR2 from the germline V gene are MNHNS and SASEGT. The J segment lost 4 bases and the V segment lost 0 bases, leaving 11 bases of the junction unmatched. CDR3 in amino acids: CASSEATGTGLSYGYTF. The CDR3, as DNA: TGTGCCAGCAGTGAAGCGACAGGGACGGGTCTCAGCTATGGCTACACCTTC.